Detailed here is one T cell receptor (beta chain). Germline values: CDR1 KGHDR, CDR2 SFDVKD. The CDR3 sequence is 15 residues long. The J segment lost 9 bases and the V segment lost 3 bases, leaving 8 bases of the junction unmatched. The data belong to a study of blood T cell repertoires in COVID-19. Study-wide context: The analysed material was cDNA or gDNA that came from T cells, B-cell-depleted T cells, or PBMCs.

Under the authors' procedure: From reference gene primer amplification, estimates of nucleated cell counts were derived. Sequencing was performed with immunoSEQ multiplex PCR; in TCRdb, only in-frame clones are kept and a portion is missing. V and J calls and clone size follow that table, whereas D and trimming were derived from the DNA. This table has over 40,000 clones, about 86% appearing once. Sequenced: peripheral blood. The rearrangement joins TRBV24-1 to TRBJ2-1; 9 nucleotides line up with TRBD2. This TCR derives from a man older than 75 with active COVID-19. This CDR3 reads CATSDPLAGLGEQFF. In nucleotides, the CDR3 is TGTGCCACCAGTGATCCCCTAGCGGGGTTGGGTGAGCAGTTCTTC.